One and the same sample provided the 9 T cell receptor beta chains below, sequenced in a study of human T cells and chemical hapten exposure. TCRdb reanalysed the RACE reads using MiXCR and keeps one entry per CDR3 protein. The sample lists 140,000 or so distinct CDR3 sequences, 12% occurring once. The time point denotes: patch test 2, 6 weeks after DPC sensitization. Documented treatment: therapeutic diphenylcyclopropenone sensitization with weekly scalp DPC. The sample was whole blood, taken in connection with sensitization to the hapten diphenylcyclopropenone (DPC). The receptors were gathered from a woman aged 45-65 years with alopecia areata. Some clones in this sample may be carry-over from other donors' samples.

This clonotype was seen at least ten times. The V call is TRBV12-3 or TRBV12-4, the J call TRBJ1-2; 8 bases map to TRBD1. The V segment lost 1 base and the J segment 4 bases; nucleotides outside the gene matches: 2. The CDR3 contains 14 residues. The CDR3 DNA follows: TGTGCCAGCAGTTTAGGGACAGGGACCTATGGCTACACCTTC. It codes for CASSLGTGTYGYTF.

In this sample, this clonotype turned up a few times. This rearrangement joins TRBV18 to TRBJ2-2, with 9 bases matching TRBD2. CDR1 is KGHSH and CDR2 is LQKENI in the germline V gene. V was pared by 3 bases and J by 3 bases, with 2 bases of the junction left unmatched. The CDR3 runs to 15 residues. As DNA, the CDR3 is TGTGCCAGCTCACCTCGACTAGCGGACACCGGGGAGCTGTTTTTT. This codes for CASSPRLADTGELFF. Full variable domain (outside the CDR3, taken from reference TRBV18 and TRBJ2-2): NAGVMQNPRHLVRRRGQEARLRCSPMKGHSHVYWYRQLPEEGLKFMVYLQKENIIDESGMPKERFSAEFPKEGPSILRIQQVVRGDSAAYFCASSPRLADTGELFFGEGSRLTVL.

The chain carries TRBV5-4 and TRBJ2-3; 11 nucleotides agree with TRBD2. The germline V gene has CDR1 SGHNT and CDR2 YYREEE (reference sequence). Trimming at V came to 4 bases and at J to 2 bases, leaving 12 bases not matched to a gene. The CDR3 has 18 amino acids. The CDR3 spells CASSLLWTSGLVTDTQYF. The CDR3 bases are TGTGCCAGCAGCCTCCTTTGGACTAGCGGGTTGGTCACAGATACGCAGTATTTT.

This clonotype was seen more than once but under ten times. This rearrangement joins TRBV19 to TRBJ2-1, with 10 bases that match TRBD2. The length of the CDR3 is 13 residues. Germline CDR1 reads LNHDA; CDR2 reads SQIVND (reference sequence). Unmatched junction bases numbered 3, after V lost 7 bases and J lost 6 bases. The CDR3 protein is CASKKREGNEQFF. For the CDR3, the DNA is TGTGCCAGTAAGAAGCGGGAGGGCAATGAGCAGTTCTTC.

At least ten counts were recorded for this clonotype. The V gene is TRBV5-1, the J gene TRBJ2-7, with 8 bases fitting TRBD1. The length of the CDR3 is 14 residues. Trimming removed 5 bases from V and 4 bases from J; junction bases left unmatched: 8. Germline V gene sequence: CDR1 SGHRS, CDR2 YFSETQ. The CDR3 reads CASREDRVQYEQYF. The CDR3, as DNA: TGCGCCAGCAGAGAGGACAGGGTCCAGTACGAGCAGTACTTC.

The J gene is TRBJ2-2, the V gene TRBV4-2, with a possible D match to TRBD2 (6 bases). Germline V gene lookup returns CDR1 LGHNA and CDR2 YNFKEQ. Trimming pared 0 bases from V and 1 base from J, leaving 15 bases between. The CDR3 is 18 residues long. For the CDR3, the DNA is TGTGCCAGCAGCCAAGATGGCGGGACCCCTTTGAACACCGGGGAGCTGTTTTTT. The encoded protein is CASSQDGGTPLNTGELFF.

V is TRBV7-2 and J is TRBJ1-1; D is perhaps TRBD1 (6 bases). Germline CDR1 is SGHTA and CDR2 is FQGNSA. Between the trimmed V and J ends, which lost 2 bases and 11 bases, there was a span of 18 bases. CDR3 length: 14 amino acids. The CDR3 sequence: CASSLSREQGHAFF. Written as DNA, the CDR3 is TGTGCCAGCAGCTTAAGTCGAGAGCAGGGACACGCTTTCTTT.

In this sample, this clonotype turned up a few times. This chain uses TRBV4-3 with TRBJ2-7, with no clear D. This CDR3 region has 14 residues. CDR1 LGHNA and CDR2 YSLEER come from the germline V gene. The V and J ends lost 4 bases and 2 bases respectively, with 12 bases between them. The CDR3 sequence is CASSLVGTTYEQYF. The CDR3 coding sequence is TGCGCCAGCAGCCTGGTCGGAACCACCTACGAGCAGTACTTC.

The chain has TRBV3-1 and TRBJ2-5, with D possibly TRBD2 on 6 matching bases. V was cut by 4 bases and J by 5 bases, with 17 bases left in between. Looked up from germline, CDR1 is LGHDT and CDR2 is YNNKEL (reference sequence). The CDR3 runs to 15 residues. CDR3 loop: CASSRLGDSPETQYF. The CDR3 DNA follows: TGTGCCAGCAGCCGGTTAGGGGACTCTCCGGAGACCCAGTACTTC.